Listed below are T cell receptor beta chains from one sample, sequenced in a study of sequential checkpoint blockade in melanoma. Sequencing was performed with immunoSEQ multiplex PCR; in TCRdb, only in-frame clones are kept and a portion is missing. This table has over a thousand clones, about 24% appearing once. Specimen: tumor tissue (inferred from file names), collected from a patient given nivolumab and ipilimumab in sequence. All receptors derive from a human donor with melanoma. CDR3s include the opening cysteine and the closing phenylalanine or tryptophan. Each record gives: clone size, J gene, D gene, V gene, CDR3 DNA, CDR3 protein. A D gene is named only where the DNA matches it firmly. Clone sizes are given selectively: once, few, many, or a class where the clone is expanded.

clone size: -; J gene: TRBJ1-2; D gene: TRBD1; V gene: TRBV15; CDR3 DNA: TGTGCCACCAGCAGAGGAACAGGGGGAAACTATGGCTACACCTTC; CDR3 protein: CATSRGTGGNYGYTF
clone size: few; J gene: TRBJ1-2; D gene: -; V gene: TRBV30; CDR3 DNA: TGTGCCTGGAGTGCCGGACTCACCCTATATGGCTACACCTTC; CDR3 protein: CAWSAGLTLYGYTF
clone size: -; J gene: TRBJ2-2; D gene: -; V gene: TRBV6-8; CDR3 DNA: TGTGCCAGCAGTTACACGCCGGGACCCCTAAAGAACACCGGGGAGCTGTTTTTT; CDR3 protein: CASSYTPGPLKNTGELFF
clone size: -; J gene: TRBJ2-7; D gene: TRBD2; V gene: TRBV5-1; CDR3 DNA: TGCGCCAGCAGCTTGGGGTGGCTAGCGGGGGAGCAGTACTTC; CDR3 protein: CASSLGWLAGEQYF
clone size: few; J gene: TRBJ2-7; D gene: TRBD1; V gene: TRBV28; CDR3 DNA: TGTGCCAGCAATCAGGGGGCAACCTACGAGCAGTACTTC; CDR3 protein: CASNQGATYEQYF
clone size: -; J gene: TRBJ1-2; D gene: -; V gene: TRBV6-8; CDR3 DNA: TGTGCCAGCAGTTACTCGGGACATATCCTCCCCTATGGCTACACCTTC; CDR3 protein: CASSYSGHILPYGYTF
clone size: medium-sized; J gene: TRBJ1-2; D gene: -; V gene: TRBV9; CDR3 DNA: TGTGCCAGCAGCGTAGTAGCGTTGGGACTCAATGGCTACACCTTC; CDR3 protein: CASSVVALGLNGYTF
clone size: few; J gene: TRBJ2-1; D gene: TRBD1; V gene: TRBV6-8; CDR3 DNA: TGTGCCAGCAGTTACACCCAGGGGGCGGGTGAGCAGTTCTTC; CDR3 protein: CASSYTQGAGEQFF
clone size: medium-sized; J gene: TRBJ2-2; D gene: TRBD2; V gene: TRBV11-3; CDR3 DNA: TGTGCCAGCAGCCCCGGAAAATTAGCGGGGGGAACCGGGGAGCTGTTTTTT; CDR3 protein: CASSPGKLAGGTGELFF
clone size: -; J gene: TRBJ2-7; D gene: -; V gene: TRBV5-1; CDR3 DNA: TGCGCCAGCAGCTTCGGGACCGGCGGTTACGAGCAGTACTTC; CDR3 protein: CASSFGTGGYEQYF
clone size: few; J gene: TRBJ2-1; D gene: TRBD2; V gene: TRBV11-3; CDR3 DNA: TGTGCCAGCAGCTTAGGGCTAGCGGGAAGCGATGAGCAGTTCTTC; CDR3 protein: CASSLGLAGSDEQFF
clone size: few; J gene: TRBJ2-1; D gene: TRBD2; V gene: TRBV5-1; CDR3 DNA: TGCGCCAGCAGCCCATCGGGAGCGGGGGACGGTGAGCAGTTCTTC; CDR3 protein: CASSPSGAGDGEQFF
clone size: few; J gene: TRBJ2-1; D gene: TRBD2; V gene: TRBV6-8; CDR3 DNA: TGTGCCAGCAGTTACTCGATAGGGACTAGCGCTCACAATGAGCAGTTCTTC; CDR3 protein: CASSYSIGTSAHNEQFF
clone size: many; J gene: TRBJ1-5; D gene: TRBD1; V gene: TRBV11-3; CDR3 DNA: TGTGCCAGCAGCCCAGGGACAGAGGATGTTCAGCCCCAGCATTTT; CDR3 protein: CASSPGTEDVQPQHF
clone size: medium-sized; J gene: TRBJ2-2; D gene: TRBD1; V gene: TRBV11-3; CDR3 DNA: TGTGCCAGCAGCCTGGGACAGTCGAACACCGGGGAGCTGTTTTTT; CDR3 protein: CASSLGQSNTGELFF
clone size: medium-sized; J gene: TRBJ2-3; D gene: -; V gene: TRBV11-3; CDR3 DNA: TGTGCCAGCAGCTTAGACACCAGCACAGATACGCAGTATTTT; CDR3 protein: CASSLDTSTDTQYF
clone size: -; J gene: TRBJ1-5; D gene: -; V gene: TRBV15; CDR3 DNA: TGTGCCACCAGCGTCCGGAACTCGGAAACTAATCAGCCCCAGCATTTT; CDR3 protein: CATSVRNSETNQPQHF
clone size: medium-sized; J gene: TRBJ2-7; D gene: TRBD2; V gene: TRBV11-3; CDR3 DNA: TGTGCCAGCAGCCTTAGCGGGAGTGGGTACGAGCAGTACTTC; CDR3 protein: CASSLSGSGYEQYF
clone size: large; J gene: TRBJ1-3; D gene: -; V gene: TRBV11-3; CDR3 DNA: TGTGCCAGCAGCTTGGACAAGCGGGCCTCCGGAAACACCATATATTTT; CDR3 protein: CASSLDKRASGNTIYF
clone size: -; J gene: TRBJ1-1; D gene: -; V gene: TRBV25-1; CDR3 DNA: TGTGCCAGCAGTGAATTCGGGGACGGGGACACTGAAGCTTTCTTT; CDR3 protein: CASSEFGDGDTEAFF
clone size: few; J gene: TRBJ1-5; D gene: -; V gene: TRBV19; CDR3 DNA: TGTGCCAGTAGTATTAGGCAACGCCAGCATTTT; CDR3 protein: CASSIRQRQHF
clone size: -; J gene: TRBJ1-5; D gene: -; V gene: TRBV19; CDR3 DNA: TGTGCCAGTAGTAAAGAGATTGGGCAGCTCAATCAGCCCCAGCATTTT; CDR3 protein: CASSKEIGQLNQPQHF
clone size: medium-sized; J gene: TRBJ2-3; D gene: -; V gene: TRBV11-3; CDR3 DNA: TGTGCCAGCAGCTTGACTAGTAGCACAGATACGCAGTATTTT; CDR3 protein: CASSLTSSTDTQYF
clone size: -; J gene: TRBJ1-2; D gene: -; V gene: TRBV18; CDR3 DNA: TGTGCCAGCTCACCATCTGTAGCAAACTACTATGGCTACACCTTC; CDR3 protein: CASSPSVANYYGYTF
clone size: -; J gene: TRBJ1-1; D gene: -; V gene: TRBV18; CDR3 DNA: TGTGCCAGCTCATCAATCCAGGGCGTAGGGACTGAAGCTTTCTTT; CDR3 protein: CASSSIQGVGTEAFF
clone size: few; J gene: TRBJ1-2; D gene: -; V gene: TRBV28; CDR3 DNA: TGTGCCAGCAGTTCCGTGACCGATACCTATGGCTACACCTTC; CDR3 protein: CASSSVTDTYGYTF
clone size: medium-sized; J gene: TRBJ1-4; D gene: -; V gene: TRBV11-3; CDR3 DNA: TGTGCCAGCAGCTTGAGGGGTGGAACTAATGAAAAACTGTTTTTT; CDR3 protein: CASSLRGGTNEKLFF
clone size: few; J gene: TRBJ2-5; D gene: -; V gene: TRBV28; CDR3 DNA: TGTGCCAGCAGTTTATCGGCCCCCCTAGAGACGACCCAGTACTTC; CDR3 protein: CASSLSAPLETTQYF
clone size: few; J gene: TRBJ1-3; D gene: -; V gene: TRBV14; CDR3 DNA: TGTGCCAGCAGCCCTTTTCCTAACTCTGGAAACACCATATATTTT; CDR3 protein: CASSPFPNSGNTIYF
clone size: medium-sized; J gene: TRBJ1-2; D gene: -; V gene: TRBV11-3; CDR3 DNA: TGTGCCAGCAGCTCCCGGATGAATCTTAACTATGGCTACACCTTC; CDR3 protein: CASSSRMNLNYGYTF
clone size: -; J gene: TRBJ2-3; D gene: -; V gene: TRBV9; CDR3 DNA: TGTGCCAGCAGCGTTTTAGCTTTGACAGATACGCAGTATTTT; CDR3 protein: CASSVLALTDTQYF
clone size: medium-sized; J gene: TRBJ1-2; D gene: -; V gene: TRBV9; CDR3 DNA: TGTGCCAGCAGCGCAACACTCCCGGGACGGCAACTCTATGGCTACACCTTC; CDR3 protein: CASSATLPGRQLYGYTF
clone size: few; J gene: TRBJ2-1; D gene: -; V gene: TRBV6-7; CDR3 DNA: TGTGCCAGCAGTGAAAGTTATGAGCAGTTCTTC; CDR3 protein: CASSESYEQFF
clone size: once; J gene: TRBJ2-1; D gene: TRBD2; V gene: TRBV5-1; CDR3 DNA: TGCGCCAGCAGCTTGAGCGGGAGGTACAATGAGCAGTTCTTC; CDR3 protein: CASSLSGRYNEQFF
clone size: medium-sized; J gene: TRBJ1-2; D gene: -; V gene: TRBV11-3; CDR3 DNA: TGTGCCAGCAGCTTACCAATTGGGACCGGGTCCATCTATGGCTACACCTTC; CDR3 protein: CASSLPIGTGSIYGYTF
clone size: -; J gene: TRBJ1-1; D gene: TRBD1; V gene: TRBV10-2; CDR3 DNA: TGCGCCAGTTTGGACAGGTTTACTTTGAGGAACACTGAAGCTTTCTTT; CDR3 protein: CASLDRFTLRNTEAFF
clone size: few; J gene: TRBJ2-7; D gene: TRBD2; V gene: TRBV6-8; CDR3 DNA: TGTGCCAGCTCAGGACTAGCGGGAGTTATCGAGCAGTACTTC; CDR3 protein: CASSGLAGVIEQYF
clone size: -; J gene: TRBJ2-1; D gene: -; V gene: TRBV14; CDR3 DNA: TGTGCCAGCAGCCGCCAGCTAGGCGGAACAAATGAGCAGTTCTTC; CDR3 protein: CASSRQLGGTNEQFF
clone size: -; J gene: TRBJ2-1; D gene: -; V gene: TRBV19; CDR3 DNA: TGTGCCAGTAGTATCGCTGACGGGGATGAGCAGTTCTTC; CDR3 protein: CASSIADGDEQFF
clone size: few; J gene: TRBJ1-1; D gene: TRBD1; V gene: TRBV28; CDR3 DNA: TGTGCCAGCAGCCCACCCTTACAGGGGGCAAGGAACACTGAAGCTTTCTTT; CDR3 protein: CASSPPLQGARNTEAFF
clone size: -; J gene: TRBJ1-5; D gene: -; V gene: TRBV9; CDR3 DNA: TGTGCCAGCAGTGAATCGGGGGGTCGACAGCCCCAGCATTTT; CDR3 protein: CASSESGGRQPQHF
clone size: -; J gene: TRBJ1-1; D gene: -; V gene: TRBV5-1; CDR3 DNA: TGCGCCAGCAGAAGGAGTGTCGCAGCCTTGAACACTGAAGCTTTCTTT; CDR3 protein: CASRRSVAALNTEAFF